This T cell receptor (beta chain) stems from a study of siplizumab effects on memory and regulatory T cells. Clones were sequenced by immunoSEQ multiplex PCR, and TCRdb holds only the in-frame ones, with some missing. Of some 120,000 clones detected, over 85% appear once; the ten largest clones hold under 0.2%. Germline CDR1 SGHVS, CDR2 FNYEAQ. The ends were cut back, 1 base at V and 1 base at J, with 7 bases in the middle. The CDR3 totals 14 residues. The rearrangement joins TRBV7-6 to TRBJ2-5; either TRBD1 or TRBD2 may fit D (5 bases each). Sequenced: non-Treg CD4+ T cells sorted from blood. The source is a human donor in good health. The CDR3 sequence is CASSLGGTQETQYF. The CDR3 DNA is TGTGCCAGCAGCTTAGGAGGGACCCAAGAGACCCAGTACTTC.